This T cell receptor (beta chain) comes out of a study of shared clonotypes between healthy human individuals. Study-wide results and caveats: The study generally estimated greater richness for naive than memory subsets. A few donors shared about 5% of their naive CD4 clonotypes. Sequencing depth was a factor that was expected to affect clonotype sharing among donors.

Worth noting for this clone: The target antigen is unknown.

Replicate PCRs from sorted subsets contained approximately 200 ng DNA, which is some 30,000 T cell genomes. The protocol was immunoSEQ multiplex PCR, while the TCRdb copy is restricted to in-frame clones and leaves out a portion. In the table there are under 1,100,000 clones, 78% of which are singletons. With 6 bases removed from V and 0 bases from J, the gap between germline ends came to 10 bases. CDR1 and CDR2 from the germline V gene are SGHRS and YFSETQ. This CDR3 has 13 residues. Sequencing used memory CD4+ T cells from PBMCs. Subset noted: CD45RA-negative fraction. This chain links TRBV5-1 with TRBJ2-7; tentative D call: TRBD2 (6 bases). The receptor was isolated from a man younger than 30 in good health. Some clones in this sample may be carry-over from other donors' samples. The CDR3 bases are TGCGCCAGCACGGGACTGAGCTCCTACGAGCAGTACTTC. Translating gives CASTGLSSYEQYF.